This T cell receptor beta chain stems from a study of CD8 T cells in ankylosing spondylitis. Deletions cut 0 bases from V and 3 bases from J, with 12 bases between. This CDR3 contains 15 residues. Germline V lookup: CDR1 SGHTA, CDR2 FQGNSA. Study outcomes and limitations: Among TCR beta sequences, a motif of under ten highly homologous variants appeared characteristic of ankylosing spondylitis blood. The authors reported significant enrichment of disease-linked clones in matched ankylosing spondylitis synovial fluid. Clones linked to the disease showed a CD8+ phenotype. They occurred at relatively low frequencies in peripheral blood.

This clonotype was seen a handful of times. Its antigen is not known. Quantitative 5'-RACE with molecular barcodes was used to make the TCR beta libraries. TCRdb redid the calling of the 5' RACE reads with MiXCR, one entry per CDR3 protein. This sample yields about 540,000 distinct CDR3 sequences, of which approximately 12% are seen a single time; about 6.5% belongs to the top ten. The V and J genes are TRBV7-2 and TRBJ2-7; perhaps TRBD2 as D (5 bases). Sequencing was done on a sample of blood, either unsorted or a sorted T cell fraction (not recorded which). This sequence originates from a male donor with ankylosing spondylitis. In DNA, the CDR3 is TGTGCCAGCAGCTTAGCGTCTAGCCGTTTCTACGAGCAGTACTTC. Protein sequence: CASSLASSRFYEQYF.